Sequencing of this TCR beta chain was carried out in a study of CD8+CD57+ T cells in acquired aplastic anemia. Study as a whole: CD4+ and CD8+ cells, once sorted, gave DNA averaging about 3 ug. Sequencing produced an average of about 10 million reads per healthy donor for CD4+ cells.

Profiling that covered TCR beta VDJ and CDR3 relied on genomic DNA as its template. Each CDR3 protein gets one entry after TCRdb re-called the reads with MiXCR. The sample consists of more than 150,000 distinct CDR3 sequences, 46% of them appearing once. Trimming left V 4 bases short and J 4 bases short, with 12 bases between. This CDR3 spans 14 amino acids. CDR1 LNHDA and CDR2 SQIVND come from the germline V gene (reference sequence). The TCR comes from a human donor in good health. The sequenced sample was sorted CD4+, CD8+, or CD8+CD57+ T cells (not recorded which) from PBMCs. V usage is TRBV19 and J usage is TRBJ2-3, with D possibly being TRBD1 (5 bases). DNA of the CDR3: TGTGCCAGTAGTACAGTGAAAGGGGCAGATACGCAGTATTTT. Residues: CASSTVKGADTQYF.